A selection of T cell receptor beta chains follows, all from one sample in a study of blood T cell repertoires in COVID-19. Produced via immunoSEQ multiplex PCR; TCRdb's table is partial and in-frame only. Here the sample spans 360,000 or so clones, roughly 87% being singletons. Sequences were obtained from peripheral blood. Receptors originate from a woman in her sixties with COVID-19, enrolled during active disease. Both conserved end residues are part of each CDR3. Fields, in order: V gene, J gene, clone size, CDR3 protein. Clone size is shown for a subset of rows, as once, few, many or a class of expanded clone.

TRBV5-1	TRBJ1-2	.	CASSLNAGDGYTF
TRBV29-1	TRBJ1-1	.	CSVEDRGTPSRTEAFF
TRBV2	TRBJ1-5	.	CASRNQGNNQPQHF
TRBV14	TRBJ2-5	.	CASSVWGGLQETQYF
TRBV19	TRBJ1-6	.	CASSIGGVYNSPLHF
TRBV3-1/TRBV3-2	TRBJ1-6	.	CASSQDTRSPLHF
TRBV18	TRBJ1-1	.	CASSPRQAHVNTEAFF
TRBV6-5	TRBJ2-1	.	CASSYSSGGVGEQFF
TRBV10-3	TRBJ2-5	.	CAISEQATGGETQYF
TRBV5-1	TRBJ2-1	.	CASRDGTGSYNEQFF
TRBV9	TRBJ1-3	.	CASSVNPNGNTIYF
TRBV19	TRBJ2-5	.	CASSNPEEWETQYF
TRBV4-1	TRBJ2-3	.	CASSQEANTQYF
TRBV11-2	TRBJ1-2	.	CASSLAGQGVNYGYTF
TRBV2	TRBJ2-7	.	CASSEGPASSYEQYF
TRBV7-3	TRBJ2-3	.	CASSLIEMTDTQYF
TRBV9	TRBJ1-2	.	CASSVPGGYGYTF
TRBV2	TRBJ1-6	.	CASSGPGTPYSPLHF
TRBV19	TRBJ1-1	.	CASSIVSEAFF
TRBV7-8	TRBJ1-6	.	CASTWRTGSSYNSPLHF
TRBV28	TRBJ2-1	.	CASIKTLAGGDNEQFF
TRBV5-1	TRBJ1-2	.	CASSQGGNPFDGYTF
TRBV27	TRBJ1-1	.	CASSLWRYTEAFF
TRBV10-3	TRBJ1-2	.	CAISEGVFYGYTF
TRBV7-3	TRBJ2-1	.	CASSFGSGGSYNEQFF
TRBV30	TRBJ2-1	.	CAWSLDYANNEQFF
TRBV28	TRBJ1-5	.	CASSPGARGNQPQHF
TRBV6-1	TRBJ1-2	.	CASSPRGEAYGYTF
TRBV21-1	TRBJ1-1	.	CASSKGEKLNTEAFF
TRBV7-2	TRBJ2-3	.	CASSLTGSLSTDTQYF
TRBV7-9	TRBJ1-3	.	CASSPRTSRNTIYF
TRBV5-4	TRBJ1-2	.	CASSPNPTGNYGYTF
TRBV5-1	TRBJ2-7	.	CASSVPGGEQYF
TRBV5-1	TRBJ2-1	.	CASSLTGGNYEQFF
TRBV6-5	TRBJ2-1	.	CASSNTGEVRNEQFF
TRBV4-2	TRBJ2-7	.	CASSQEPGQGYEQYF
TRBV9	TRBJ2-5	once	CASSSGLASVETQYF
TRBV15	TRBJ2-1	.	CATSRESGETLILDNEQFF
TRBV6-2/TRBV6-3	TRBJ1-5	once	CASSRTGNNQPQHF
TRBV15	TRBJ1-2	once	CATSKSVTGQGATGYGYTF
TRBV13	TRBJ2-5	.	CASTPGLQETQYF
TRBV29-1	TRBJ2-5	.	CSVVRGAGTQYF
TRBV6-5	TRBJ1-3	.	CASSYSSQIGNTIYF
TRBV5-1	TRBJ2-5	.	CASSSNTGYGETQYF
TRBV7-2	TRBJ1-3	.	CASSSRTGLAGNTIYF
TRBV2	TRBJ1-4	.	CASSENRGKNEKLFF
TRBV19	TRBJ1-3	.	CASSVSGTGAGNTIYF
TRBV27	TRBJ1-5	.	CASSTKGHSSNQPQHF